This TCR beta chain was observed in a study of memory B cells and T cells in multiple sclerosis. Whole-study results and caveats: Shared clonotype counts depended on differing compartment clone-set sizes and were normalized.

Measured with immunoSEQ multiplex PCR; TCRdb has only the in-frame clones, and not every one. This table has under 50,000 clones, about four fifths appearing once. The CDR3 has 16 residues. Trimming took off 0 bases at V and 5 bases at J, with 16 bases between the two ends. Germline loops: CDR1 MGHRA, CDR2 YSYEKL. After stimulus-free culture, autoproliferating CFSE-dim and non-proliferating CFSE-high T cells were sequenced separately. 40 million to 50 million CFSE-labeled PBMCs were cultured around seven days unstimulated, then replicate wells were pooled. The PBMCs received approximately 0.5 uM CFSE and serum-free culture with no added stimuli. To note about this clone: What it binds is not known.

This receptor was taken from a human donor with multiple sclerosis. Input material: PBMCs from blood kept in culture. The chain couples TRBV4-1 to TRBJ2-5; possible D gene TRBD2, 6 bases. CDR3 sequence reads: CASSQDVGGGRETQYF. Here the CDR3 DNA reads TGCGCCAGCAGCCAAGATGTGGGGGGTGGTCGGGAGACCCAGTACTTC.